A selection of T cell receptor beta chains follows, all from one sample in a study of post-analysis software for immune sequencing data. TCRdb called the PCR reads again in MiXCR, with one record for every CDR3 protein. The sample yields approximately 690,000 distinct CDR3 sequences, roughly three fifths seen once. Input material: blood. The receptors were sampled from a girl aged 2 to 10 with multiple sclerosis. Both conserved end residues are part of each CDR3. D genes are given only for firm matches. Size values are once, few and many counts, or a class for expanded clones, and some rows have none.

.	TRBV5-1	once	TRBJ2-5	TGCGCCAGCAGCTTGTCCGGGACCATACAAGAGACCCAGTACTTC	CASSLSGTIQETQYF
TRBD1	TRBV6-1	.	TRBJ2-4	TGTGCCAGCAGTCCCCTGCCGACAGGGATCTTAGAAGCTAAAGGCATTCAGTACTTC	CASSPLPTGILEAKGIQYF
TRBD1	TRBV6-2/TRBV6-3	.	TRBJ2-3	TGTGCCAGCAGTTACCTGAGACAGGGGGTGAAGTATTTT	CASSYLRQGVKYF
TRBD2	TRBV12-3/TRBV12-4	once	TRBJ2-1	TGTGCCAGCAGCCGAAGCGGGAGGGGGTCCTACAATGAGCAGTTCTTC	CASSRSGRGSYNEQFF
TRBD2	TRBV24-1	.	TRBJ2-1	TGTGCCACCAGTCCCCCTTGGGGCGGGGGGGCGTCCTACAATGAGCAGTTCTTC	CATSPPWGGGASYNEQFF
.	TRBV20-1	few	TRBJ2-1	TGCAGTGCTCCTACGCCAGAAACGGTTGAGCAGTTCTTC	CSAPTPETVEQFF
.	TRBV29-1	.	TRBJ1-1	TGCAGCGTTGAGTCGAACACTGAAGCTTTCTTT	CSVESNTEAFF
TRBD1	TRBV7-2	few	TRBJ2-1	TGTGCCAGCAGCTTAGAGCTCGGACAGGGTACCTACAATGAGCAGTTCTTC	CASSLELGQGTYNEQFF
TRBD1	TRBV6-5	.	TRBJ2-1	TGTGCCAGCAGCTTACGGACAGGGCGCAATGAGCAGTTCTTC	CASSLRTGRNEQFF
TRBD2	TRBV7-8	few	TRBJ2-3	TGTGCCAGCAGTTCAGGGACTAGCGGGGATAGAGATACGCAGTATTTT	CASSSGTSGDRDTQYF
TRBD1	TRBV20-1	.	TRBJ2-3	TGCAGTGCTAGAGTTGGACAGGGCCCAGATACGCAGTATTTT	CSARVGQGPDTQYF
.	TRBV6-2/TRBV6-3	few	TRBJ2-5	TGTGCCAGCAGTCAGACTGGGACTGAGACCCAGTACTTC	CASSQTGTETQYF
TRBD1	TRBV6-6	.	TRBJ1-4	TGTGCCAGCAGCGGGACAGCCAATTATAATGAAAAACTGTTTTTT	CASSGTANYNEKLFF
TRBD2	TRBV4-2	.	TRBJ2-3	TGTGCCAGCAGCCATAAGCGGGGGGAAGGCACAGATACGCAGTATTTT	CASSHKRGEGTDTQYF
.	TRBV10-3	.	TRBJ2-4	TGTGCCATCAGTGATGGGGTGTCCAAAAACATTCAGTACTTC	CAISDGVSKNIQYF
TRBD1	TRBV12-3/TRBV12-4	.	TRBJ1-2	TGTGCCAGCAGGCTGACAGGGAACTATGGCTACACCTTC	CASRLTGNYGYTF
.	TRBV5-1	.	TRBJ2-1	TGCGCCAGCAGCTGGCCGCAAGAGGTCGAAAATGAGCAGTTCTTC	CASSWPQEVENEQFF
.	TRBV4-2	.	TRBJ2-1	TGTGCCAGCAGCCAACCGCTAGCCATCAATGAGCAGTTCTTC	CASSQPLAINEQFF
TRBD1	TRBV7-7	few	TRBJ2-3	TGTGCCAGCAGCTTTGGAACAGGGGGCACAGATACGCAGTATTTT	CASSFGTGGTDTQYF
TRBD2	TRBV10-1	few	TRBJ2-1	TGCGCCAGCAGTGGGGCGGGAGGGCCTCGAGTAAAGTTCTTC	CASSGAGGPRVKFF
TRBD2	TRBV5-1	few	TRBJ2-1	TGCGCCAGCAGCTGGCCCCCCCGTTTAGCGGGACTTTACAATGAGCAGTTCTTC	CASSWPPRLAGLYNEQFF
TRBD2	TRBV7-9	.	TRBJ2-1	TGTGCCAGCAGCTACAGCGGGGGACACTACAATGAGCAGTTCTTC	CASSYSGGHYNEQFF